Below are 7 T cell receptor beta chains sequenced from a single sample in a study of identical twins. MiXCR, run by TCRdb on the 5' RACE reads, gives a single entry per CDR3 protein. The table includes 420,000 or so distinct CDR3 sequences, around 20% detected once. The sequencing sample was made of naive T cells sorted from blood. The receptors come from a man aged 50-60 years in good health.

This clonotype was picked up a small number of times. The rearrangement links TRBV30 to TRBJ2-1, with 10 bases that match TRBD2. From germline, CDR1 is GTSNPN and CDR2 SVGIG (reference sequence). CDR3 length: 16 amino acids. V shed 0 bases and J 2 bases; nucleotides not matched to a gene: 4. The CDR3: CAWSVLAGETYNEQFF. The DNA for the CDR3 is TGTGCCTGGAGTGTTCTAGCGGGAGAGACCTACAATGAGCAGTTCTTC.

This clonotype was recorded a few times. The chain recombines TRBV27 with TRBJ2-7; D might be TRBD2 (5 bases). CDR1 is MNHEY, CDR2 SMNVEV, per germline (reference sequence). Trimming took off 5 bases at V and 0 bases at J, with 17 bases between the two ends. The CDR3 consists of 16 residues. CDR3 sequence (DNA): TGTGCCAGCAGTCCCTCCATGGCGGGCGCCTCCTACGAGCAGTACTTC. Translated, it gives CASSPSMAGASYEQYF.

The chain is built from TRBV12-3 or TRBV12-4 and TRBJ1-4; D is ambiguous. The CDR3 runs to 15 residues. The ends were cut back, 2 bases at V and 8 bases at J, with 15 bases in the middle. DNA for the CDR3: TGTGCCAGCAGTTTAAGGATCAACGACCCGGAAAAACTGTTTTTT. Translated, it gives CASSLRINDPEKLFF.

J is TRBJ2-5 and V is TRBV5-6, with D perhaps matching TRBD1 (6 bases). There are 15 residues in the CDR3. The germline CDR1 and CDR2 sequences are SGHDT and YYEEEE. Deletions cut 5 bases from V and 4 bases from J, with 18 bases between. CDR3 in amino acids: CASRSIQGMGETQYF. DNA of the CDR3: TGTGCCAGCAGGTCGATACAGGGAATGGGAGAGACCCAGTACTTC.

This clonotype was observed a few times. The chain combines TRBV24-1 with TRBJ2-1, with 16 bases identical to TRBD2. V gave up 3 bases and J gave up 8 bases; unmatched junction bases: 6. This CDR3 has 17 residues. Germline lookup yields CDR1 KGHDR and CDR2 SFDVKD. CDR3 bases: TGTGCCACCAGTGATCGGGGGACTAGCGGGGGGGCAGATGAGCAGTTCTTC. Residues: CATSDRGTSGGADEQFF.

Many counts were recorded for this clonotype. The CDR3 loop reads CASSLGANTDTQYF. The CDR3 coding sequence is TGTGCCAGCAGCTTAGGGGCAAACACAGATACGCAGTATTTT. The gene calls are TRBV7-3 and TRBJ2-3, with TRBD1 as a possible D gene (5 bases). The germline gives CDR1 SGHTA, CDR2 FQGTGA. Trimming took off 2 bases at V and 2 bases at J, with 8 bases between the two ends. The CDR3 runs 14 residues.

This clonotype has a count of ten or more. Its ends do not fully match the called genes, so a read error is possible. The chain has TRBV12-3 or TRBV12-4 and TRBJ1-2; D perhaps matches TRBD1 (6 bases). The CDR3 totals 13 residues. Here the CDR3 DNA reads TGCGCCAGCAGTCTACAGGGTTCCTATGGCTACACCTTC. Protein sequence: CASSLQGSYGYTF.